This TCR delta chain is from a study of gamma-delta T cells after stem cell transplantation. There are 20 residues in the CDR3. The germline CDR1 and CDR2 sequences are GEAIGNYY and EKD. TCRdb reprocessed the RT-PCR reads using CATT. The sample lists some 10,000 delta-chain clones, 1% to 1.5% occurring once. This clone was observed a few times. This may be a read error, as it is one base from a much larger clone. This CDR3 is also generated by other DNA sequences in the sample. The TCR comes from a human donor. It is not recorded whose cells these are; they may come from a transplant donor. The material sequenced was gamma-delta T cells. The chain recombines TRDV2 with TRDJ3, with D possibly matching TRDD3 (6 bases). The CDR3 spells CACDTGAGGQSSWDTRQMFF. The CDR3, as DNA: TGTGCCTGTGACACCGGCGCGGGGGGACAAAGCTCCTGGGACACCCGTCAGATGTTTTTC.